Here is one T cell receptor beta chain with its context. The sample originates from a study of blood T cell repertoires in COVID-19. Study as a whole: The cDNA or gDNA used as material had been derived from T cells, B-cell-depleted T cells, or PBMCs.

Original analysis: By means of reference gene primer amplification, nucleated cell counts were estimated. The data were produced by immunoSEQ multiplex PCR, yet TCRdb's version contains in-frame clones alone and is incomplete. V and J calls and clone size come straight from that table; D and trimming were deduced from the DNA. Among some 97,000 clones listed, roughly 92% were seen once. The CDR3 is 17 amino acids. CDR1 MDHEN and CDR2 SYDVKM come from the germline V gene. The V end was cut by 3 bases, the J end by 2 bases, with 19 bases between. This rearrangement joins TRBV28 to TRBJ1-2; maybe TRBD1 (5 bases). The sequencing input was peripheral blood. This TCR was sampled from a man aged 60 to 75 with acute or convalescent COVID-19. The DNA for the CDR3 is TGTGCCAGCAGTTTTATCAGGACACGAAGAGTCAACTATGGCTACACCTTC. Its translation: CASSFIRTRRVNYGYTF.